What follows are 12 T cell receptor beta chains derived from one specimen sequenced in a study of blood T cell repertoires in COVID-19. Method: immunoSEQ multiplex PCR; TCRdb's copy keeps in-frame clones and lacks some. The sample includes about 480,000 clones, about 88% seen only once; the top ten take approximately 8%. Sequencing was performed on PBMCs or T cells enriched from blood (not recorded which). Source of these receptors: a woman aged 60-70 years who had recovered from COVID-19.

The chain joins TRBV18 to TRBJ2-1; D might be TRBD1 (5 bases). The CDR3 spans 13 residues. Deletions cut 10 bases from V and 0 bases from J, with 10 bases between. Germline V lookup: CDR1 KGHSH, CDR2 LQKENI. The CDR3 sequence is CATRASSYNEQFF. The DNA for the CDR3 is TGTGCCACCAGGGCGAGCTCCTACAATGAGCAGTTCTTC.

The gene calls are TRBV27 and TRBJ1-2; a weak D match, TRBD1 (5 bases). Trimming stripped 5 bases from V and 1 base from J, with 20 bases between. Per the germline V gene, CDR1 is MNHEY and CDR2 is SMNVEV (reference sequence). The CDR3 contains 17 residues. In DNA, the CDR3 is TGTGCCAGCAGTCCCGCCCGACAGCCGAAAATTAACTATGGCTACACCTTC. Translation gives CASSPARQPKINYGYTF.

The CDR3 bases are TGTGCCACCAGTGATTTGCGACAGGGGGTCTACGAGCAGTACTTC. It yields the protein CATSDLRQGVYEQYF. The chain is built from TRBV24-1 and TRBJ2-7, with TRBD1 matching over 9 bases. The CDR3 spans 15 residues. Germline lookup yields CDR1 KGHDR and CDR2 SFDVKD. V was clipped by 0 bases and J by 3 bases; unmatched bases: 2.

The CDR3 sequence: CATMSTGTDTQYF. CDR3 DNA: TGTGCCACCATGTCGACAGGCACAGATACGCAGTATTTT. This sequence joins TRBV24-1 and TRBJ2-3; the D gene is possibly TRBD1 (5 bases). The germline CDR1 and CDR2 sequences are KGHDR and SFDVKD. V gave up 8 bases and J gave up 1 base, with 9 bases separating them. This CDR3 region has 13 residues.

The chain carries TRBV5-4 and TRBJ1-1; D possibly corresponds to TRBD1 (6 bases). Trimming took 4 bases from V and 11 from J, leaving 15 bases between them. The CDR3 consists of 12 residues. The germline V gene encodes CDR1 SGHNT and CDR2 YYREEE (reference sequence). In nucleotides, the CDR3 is TGTGCCAGCAGCAAAAACAGGGCCGCGGCTTTCTTT. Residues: CASSKNRAAAFF.

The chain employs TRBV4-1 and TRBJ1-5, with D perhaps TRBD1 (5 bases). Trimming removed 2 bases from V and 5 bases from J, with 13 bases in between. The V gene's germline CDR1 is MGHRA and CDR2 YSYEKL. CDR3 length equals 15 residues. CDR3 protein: CASSQQQGADQPQHF. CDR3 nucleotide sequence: TGCGCCAGCAGCCAACAACAAGGGGCGGATCAGCCCCAGCATTTT.

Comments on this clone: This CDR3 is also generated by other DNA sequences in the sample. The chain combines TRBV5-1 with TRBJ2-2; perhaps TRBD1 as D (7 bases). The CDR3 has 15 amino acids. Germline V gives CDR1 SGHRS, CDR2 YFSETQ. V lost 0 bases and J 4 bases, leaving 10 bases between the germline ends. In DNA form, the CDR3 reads TGCGCCAGCAGCTTGGGGCAGGGGGGCACCGGGGAGCTGTTTTTT. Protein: CASSLGQGGTGELFF. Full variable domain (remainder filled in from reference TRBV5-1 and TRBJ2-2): KAGVTQTPRYLIKTRGQQVTLSCSPISGHRSVSWYQQTPGQGLQFLFEYFSETQRNKGNFPGRFSGRQFSNSRSEMNVSTLELGDSALYLCASSLGQGGTGELFFGEGSRLTVL.

DNA of the CDR3: TGTGCCAGCAGCGACCGGACAGGGAGAGGAGCTGAAGCTTTCTTT. Its protein is CASSDRTGRGAEAFF. The rearrangement uses TRBV7-8 and TRBJ1-1, with 8 bases that match TRBD1. Per germline, CDR1 SGHVS and CDR2 FQNEAQ. The ends lost 5 bases at V and 6 bases at J; junction bases unmatched: 11. The CDR3 is 15 residues long.

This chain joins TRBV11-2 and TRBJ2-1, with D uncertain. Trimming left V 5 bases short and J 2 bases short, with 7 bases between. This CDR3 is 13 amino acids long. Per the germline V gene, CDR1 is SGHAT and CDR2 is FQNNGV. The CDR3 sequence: CASSPSPYNEQFF. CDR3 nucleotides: TGTGCCAGCAGCCCCAGTCCCTACAATGAGCAGTTCTTC.

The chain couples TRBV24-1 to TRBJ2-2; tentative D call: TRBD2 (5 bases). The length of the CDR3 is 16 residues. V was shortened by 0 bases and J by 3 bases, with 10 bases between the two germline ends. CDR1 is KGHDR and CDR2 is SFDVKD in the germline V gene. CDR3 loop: CATSDLLAGDTGELFF. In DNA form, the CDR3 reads TGTGCCACCAGTGATTTGCTTGCGGGCGACACCGGGGAGCTGTTTTTT.

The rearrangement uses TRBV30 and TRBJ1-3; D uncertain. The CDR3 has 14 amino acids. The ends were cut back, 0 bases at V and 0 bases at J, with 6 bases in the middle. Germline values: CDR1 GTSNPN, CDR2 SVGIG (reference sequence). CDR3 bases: TGTGCCTGGAGTGTGTCCAGCTCTGGAAACACCATATATTTT. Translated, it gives CAWSVSSSGNTIYF.

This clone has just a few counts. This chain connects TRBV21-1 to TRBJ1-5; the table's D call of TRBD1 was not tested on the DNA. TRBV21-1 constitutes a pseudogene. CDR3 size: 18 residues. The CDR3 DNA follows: TGTGCCAGCAGCTCAAAGCCAAGACAGGGCCATAGCAATCAGCCCCAGCATTTT. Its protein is CASSSKPRQGHSNQPQHF.